The clone carrying this T cell receptor beta chain occurred many times. The library targeted TCRbeta and was prepared with unique molecular identifiers. TCRdb re-analysed the PCR reads in MiXCR, keeping a single row per CDR3 protein. The sample comprises about 690,000 distinct CDR3 sequences, roughly 17% of which are singletons, and 1.1% rests with the top ten. The data belong to a study of T-cell reconstitution after alpha-beta-depleted transplantation in children. The V end was cut by 4 bases, the J end by 4 bases, with 10 bases between. This CDR3 has 13 residues. Germline-derived CDR1 and CDR2 are DFQATT and SNEGSKA (reference sequence).

This clonotype was obtained from a human donor who donated a stem cell graft to a child with acute myeloid leukemia. The rearrangement joins TRBV20-1 to TRBJ2-2; no clear D gene. This specimen was PBMCs from the stem cell graft donor, taken from the stem cell graft. Written as DNA, the CDR3 is TGCAGTGCTACCCCCGGCCTCACCGGGGAGCTGTTTTTT. Its translation is CSATPGLTGELFF.